This TCR beta chain emerged from a study of blood T cell repertoires in COVID-19. The germline V gene has CDR1 MDHEN and CDR2 SYDVKM. V was trimmed by 2 bases and J by 4 bases, leaving 14 bases between them. CDR3 size: 15 residues. Here immunoSEQ multiplex PCR was the method, and the copy in TCRdb shows in-frame clones only, minus some. The sample carries roughly 250,000 clones, roughly 84% recorded once. V and J are TRBV28 and TRBJ1-2, with D unresolved. The sequence derives from a person aged 65-85 years with COVID-19, enrolled during active disease. Sample: peripheral blood. CDR3 loop: CASSLGFSFPYGYTF. CDR3 coding DNA: TGTGCCAGCAGTTTAGGCTTCTCGTTCCCCTATGGCTACACCTTC.